This is a list of T cell receptor beta chains from one sample in a study of T-cell memory formation after mild COVID-19. One entry per CDR3 protein results from TCRdb running MiXCR on the 5' RACE reads. Among 280,000 or so distinct CDR3 sequences listed, approximately 7.6% were seen once. Sequenced input: PBMCs or a T cell subset sorted from them (not recorded which). The receptor source for this set is a man younger than 35 who had mild COVID-19 (a few samples of this study predate the infection). Cell type and time point are not known. CDR3s include the opening cysteine and the closing phenylalanine or tryptophan. D genes are given only for firm matches.

V gene,D gene,CDR3 protein
TRBV7-2,TRBD2,CASSLVRWRGGHGTQYF
TRBV7-2,-,CASSVDSDQPQHF
TRBV5-1,TRBD1,CASKTGGGNEQFF
TRBV7-3,TRBD2,CASSSSAGGTGELFF
TRBV5-1,-,CASSLGSRGAMVYF
TRBV7-9,TRBD1,CASSVQGSDIQYF
TRBV7-2,-,CASSGGSGMQYF
TRBV7-9,TRBD1,CASSWTGMMEETQYF
TRBV12-3/TRBV12-4,-,CASGILSGANVLTF
TRBV20-1,-,CSAGFQPQHF
TRBV24-1,-,CATSDDSSGNTIYF
TRBV6-6,-,CASSPSRAETSEAFF
TRBV15,-,CATSPLEGDSSQTQYF
TRBV7-2,-,CASSPRRSQPQHF
TRBV6-5,TRBD1,CASGSSDRDYEQYF
TRBV4-2,TRBD2,CASSQDVLAGAEETQYF
TRBV9,TRBD2,CASRPAGAETGELFF
TRBV4-1,TRBD2,CASSQGYQRGVRTDTQYF
TRBV3-1,-,CASSQGRSYEQFF
TRBV5-1,-,CASSSFGGAKNIQYF
TRBV7-9,TRBD1,CASSHPGQYIGEAFF
TRBV6-6,TRBD1,CASSYLRGRTTDTQYF
TRBV5-4,-,CASSFKGFTGELFF
TRBV2,TRBD1,CASTPDRVPYNEQFF